A selection of T cell receptor beta chains follows, all from one sample in a study of T cell responses to AZD1222 COVID-19 vaccine. Assay used: immunoSEQ multiplex PCR; TCRdb lists only in-frame clones, some missing. The sample lists 150,000 to 200,000 clones; 80% to 95% were seen once. Sequenced here: peripheral blood, sampled on day 0 of AZD1222 vaccination. Receptor source: an adult in good health. CDR3s include the opening cysteine and the closing phenylalanine or tryptophan. The D gene is left open where the match is weak. Some rows mark clone size as missing; the rest say once, few, many or name a class of expanded clone.

j_call clone_size d_call v_call cdr3_aa cdr3_nt
TRBJ1-2 . . TRBV15 CATSIGGTVEGYTF TGTGCCACCAGCATTGGGGGCACGGTCGAGGGCTACACCTTC
TRBJ1-1 . . TRBV6-5 CASTPLRLNTEAFF TGTGCCAGCACCCCCCTCCGACTCAACACTGAAGCTTTCTTT
TRBJ2-2 . TRBD2 TRBV9 CASSVGWEGNTGELFF TGTGCCAGCAGCGTAGGCTGGGAGGGAAACACCGGGGAGCTGTTTTTT
TRBJ2-7 . . TRBV18 CASSPSDTPSDYEQYF TGTGCCAGCTCACCTTCCGATACGCCCTCGGATTACGAGCAGTACTTC
TRBJ1-2 . TRBD1 TRBV6-1 CASSEAGTGTYGYTF TGTGCCAGCAGTGAGGCCGGGACAGGGACCTATGGCTACACCTTC
TRBJ1-6 . . TRBV19 CASSMGLGVNSPLHF TGTGCCAGTAGTATGGGGTTAGGGGTTAATTCACCCCTCCACTTT
TRBJ2-3 . . TRBV27 CASSWGGLGDTQYF TGTGCCAGCAGTTGGGGGGGCCTGGGGGATACGCAGTATTTT
TRBJ1-5 . . TRBV29-1 CSVDLGSGQPQHF TGCAGCGTTGACCTTGGTTCGGGGCAGCCCCAGCATTTT
TRBJ1-5 . TRBD1 TRBV5-1 CASSESGTGLGQPQHF TGCGCCAGCAGTGAGTCCGGGACAGGCTTGGGGCAGCCCCAGCATTTT
TRBJ2-7 few TRBD2 TRBV2 CARQLAGASYEQYF TGTGCCAGACAACTAGCGGGGGCCTCCTACGAGCAGTACTTC
TRBJ2-7 . TRBD1 TRBV3-1/TRBV3-2 CASRRGQGISYEQYF TGTGCCAGCAGGCGGGGACAGGGAATATCCTACGAGCAGTACTTC
TRBJ1-2 . . TRBV28 CASSSHQTDSYGYTF TGTGCCAGCAGTTCCCACCAGACAGACTCCTATGGCTACACCTTC
TRBJ1-4 . . TRBV5-1 CASALGSGNEKLFF TGCGCCAGCGCCCTTGGGTCCGGGAATGAAAAACTGTTTTTT
TRBJ1-4 . . TRBV14 CASSQVIGATNEKLFF TGTGCCAGCAGCCAAGTCATAGGTGCAACTAATGAAAAACTGTTTTTT
TRBJ2-5 once . TRBV2 CASSESRQQETQYF TGTGCCAGCAGTGAGAGTCGGCAGCAAGAGACCCAGTACTTC